Reported below is one TCR beta chain. Antigen unknown. This sample is drawn from a study of vaccination effects on CD4 cells after COVID-19. Viral peptide pool expansion of antigen-specific CD4+ T cells preceded sequencing in the ViraFEST assay. The culture ran for roughly ten days before CD4+ T cells were isolated. Participants were vaccinated with two doses of either the BNT162b2 or mRNA-1273 vaccine. TCRdb's copy holds only in-frame clones and misses some; the assay was immunoSEQ multiplex PCR. This table has 25,000 to 40,000 clones, roughly 63% appearing once. The J segment lost 4 bases and the V segment lost 2 bases, leaving 4 bases of the junction unmatched. The length of the CDR3 is 14 residues. Germline lookup yields CDR1 SGHDN and CDR2 FVKESK.

This receptor was taken from a human donor who received a COVID-19 vaccine. Sequenced material: CD4+ T cells from PBMCs cultured with SARS-CoV-2 spike peptides, taken after COVID-19 vaccination. This chain uses TRBV14 with TRBJ1-1; 7 bases match TRBD1. The CDR3 DNA sequence: TGTGCCAGCAGCCAAACAGGGGTAGGCACTGAAGCTTTCTTT. This gives the protein CASSQTGVGTEAFF. Variable domain in full (rest from reference TRBV14 and TRBJ1-1): EAGVTQFPSHSVIEKGQTVTLRCDPISGHDNLYWYRRVMGKEIKFLLHFVKESKQDESGMPNNRFLAERTGGTYSTLKVQPAELEDSGVYFCASSQTGVGTEAFFGQGTRLTVV.